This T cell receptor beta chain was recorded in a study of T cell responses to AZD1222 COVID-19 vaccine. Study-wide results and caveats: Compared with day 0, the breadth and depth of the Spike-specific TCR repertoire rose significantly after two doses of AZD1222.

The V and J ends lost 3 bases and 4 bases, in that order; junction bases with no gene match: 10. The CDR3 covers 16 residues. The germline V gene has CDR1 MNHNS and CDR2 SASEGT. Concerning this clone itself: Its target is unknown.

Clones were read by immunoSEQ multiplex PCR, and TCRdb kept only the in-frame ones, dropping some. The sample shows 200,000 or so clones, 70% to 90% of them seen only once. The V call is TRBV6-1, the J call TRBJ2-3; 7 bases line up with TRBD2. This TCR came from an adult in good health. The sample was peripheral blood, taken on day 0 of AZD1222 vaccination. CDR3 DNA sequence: TGTGCCAGCAGTGATATTGGGGGGGGTGGCGCAGATACGCAGTATTTT. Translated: CASSDIGGGGADTQYF.